The rows below give T cell receptor beta chains drawn from one sample of a study of blood T cell repertoires in COVID-19. Profiling relied on immunoSEQ multiplex PCR, and the TCRdb table lists in-frame clones only, not all of them. The sample lists about 210,000 clones, about four fifths seen once, with less than 3.5% in the top ten. The sequenced sample was PBMCs or T cells enriched from blood (not recorded which). These TCRs come from a woman younger than 45 who had been exposed to COVID-19. CDR3s include the opening cysteine and the closing phenylalanine or tryptophan. D genes are given only for firm matches. Some rows mark clone size as missing; the rest say once, few, many or name a class of expanded clone.

TRBV19	.	TRBJ1-5	.	TGTGCCAGTAGGTTCGTGCAGGTCGCGCCGGATAGCAATCAGCCCCAGCATTTT	CASRFVQVAPDSNQPQHF
TRBV6-5	.	TRBJ1-1	.	TGTGCCAGCACCCGCCGGGCGGGGGGAGGCACTGAAGCTTTCTTT	CASTRRAGGGTEAFF
TRBV7-2	.	TRBJ2-5	TRBD2	TGTGCCAGCAGCCCCGGACTAGCCCAAGAGACCCAGTACTTC	CASSPGLAQETQYF
TRBV9	few	TRBJ1-4	TRBD1	TGTGCCAGCAGCCTAACTGCGGGACAGGCTAATGAAAAACTGTTTTTT	CASSLTAGQANEKLFF
TRBV5-6	few	TRBJ1-2	.	TGTGCCAGCAGCTTGGTCGGGGGGCTGAGCTACACCTTC	CASSLVGGLSYTF
TRBV11-2	.	TRBJ2-7	.	TGTGCCAGCAGCTTAGATCGGGTTACCTACGAGCAGTACTTC	CASSLDRVTYEQYF
TRBV10-2	.	TRBJ1-2	.	TGCGCCAGCAGTGAGACTGATCCATATGGCTACACCTTC	CASSETDPYGYTF
TRBV7-6	.	TRBJ1-2	.	TGTGCCAGCAGCTCGAACACAGGGATTAATGGCTACACCTTC	CASSSNTGINGYTF
TRBV11-2	.	TRBJ2-7	.	TGTGCCAGCAGCTTAATAATAGGAGGGAACGAGCAGTACTTC	CASSLIIGGNEQYF
TRBV30	.	TRBJ1-2	TRBD1	TGTGCCTGGAGTCTCTCCGACAGGGGAGATGGCTACACCTTC	CAWSLSDRGDGYTF
TRBV19	.	TRBJ2-2	.	TGTGCCAGTAGTAACCCGGACAGGAACACCGGGGAGCTGTTTTTT	CASSNPDRNTGELFF
TRBV10-2	once	TRBJ2-3	TRBD1	TGCGCCAGCAAGCCCAATCTGGACAGGGATGGCACAGATACGCAGTATTTT	CASKPNLDRDGTDTQYF
TRBV9	.	TRBJ1-2	TRBD1	TGTGCCAGCACCAACATGGACAGGGACTATGGCTACACCTTC	CASTNMDRDYGYTF
TRBV6-5	.	TRBJ2-5	.	TGTGCCAGCAGTACTCGAGAGACCCAGTACTTC	CASSTRETQYF
TRBV7-2	.	TRBJ1-2	.	TGTGCCAGCAGCTTAGTGTCCACTCTCGGGGGCTACACCTTC	CASSLVSTLGGYTF
TRBV7-9	once	TRBJ2-7	.	TGTGCCAGCAGCCAGCAAGCGGGCCCCTACGAGCAGTACTTC	CASSQQAGPYEQYF
TRBV2	.	TRBJ2-7	TRBD2	TGTGCCAGCAGTGAATTGGCCAGCGGGGGGTTCGACGAGCAGTACTTC	CASSELASGGFDEQYF
TRBV18	.	TRBJ2-5	.	TGTGCCAGCTCACCATACAGAGCTCAAGAGACCCAGTACTTC	CASSPYRAQETQYF
TRBV15	.	TRBJ2-2	TRBD2	TGTGCCACCAGCCCGGGGACTAGCGGGAAGAGGGAGCTGTTTTTT	CATSPGTSGKRELFF
TRBV19	.	TRBJ2-1	.	TGTGCCAGTAGTATCCCAGGGTTGTACAATGAGCAGTTCTTC	CASSIPGLYNEQFF
TRBV6-5	.	TRBJ1-1	TRBD1	TGTGCCAGCAGTTACTCGGGACAGGGTCTCACTGAAGCTTTCTTT	CASSYSGQGLTEAFF
TRBV7-9	.	TRBJ1-2	.	TGTGCCAGCAGCTTAGGTGCAGCGAGCAATGGCTACACCTTC	CASSLGAASNGYTF
TRBV19	.	TRBJ2-7	.	TGTGCCAGTAGTCCAGGGTACTACGAGCAGTACTTC	CASSPGYYEQYF
TRBV5-1	.	TRBJ2-7	TRBD1	TGCGCCAGCAGACCGGGACAGGGGGTCTACGAGCAGTACTTC	CASRPGQGVYEQYF
TRBV5-1	.	TRBJ1-2	.	TGCGCCAGCAGCTTCTCACGGACGGAGGATGGCTACACCTTC	CASSFSRTEDGYTF
TRBV9	.	TRBJ1-1	TRBD1	TGTGCCAGCGGGACAGGCCTGAACACTGAAGCTTTCTTT	CASGTGLNTEAFF
TRBV12-5	few	TRBJ1-3	.	TGTGCTAGTGGCTTTCTCGGAAACACCATATATTTT	CASGFLGNTIYF
TRBV5-1	.	TRBJ2-5	.	TGCGCCAGCAGTAAGGGAGTAGGAGAGACCCAGTACTTC	CASSKGVGETQYF
TRBV12-3/TRBV12-4	.	TRBJ2-1	.	TGTGCCAGCAGTTTAGCAGGGAGTAATGAGCAGTTCTTC	CASSLAGSNEQFF
TRBV11-3	.	TRBJ1-1	.	TGTGCCAGCAGCGGCGGGGGGGTTATGGCTGAAGCTTTCTTT	CASSGGGVMAEAFF
TRBV11-2	.	TRBJ2-1	.	TGTGCCAGCAGCTTACCGAAGGATGGCGGGGTGTACTACAATGAGCAGTTCTTC	CASSLPKDGGVYYNEQFF
TRBV12-3/TRBV12-4	.	TRBJ1-2	.	TGTGCCAGCAGCTGGCAGGGTCCCTATGGCTACACCTTC	CASSWQGPYGYTF
TRBV6-5	once	TRBJ1-2	.	TGTGCCAGCAGTAATACACTCGACAGAAACTATGGCTACACCTTC	CASSNTLDRNYGYTF
TRBV6-2/TRBV6-3	.	TRBJ2-5	TRBD2	TGTGCCAGCAGCGGGAGGGAAGAGACCCAGTACTTC	CASSGREETQYF
TRBV5-1	.	TRBJ2-4	TRBD2	TGCGCCAGCAGCTTGGGGCCCGCTAGCGGGAACCAAAACATTCAGTACTTC	CASSLGPASGNQNIQYF
TRBV19	.	TRBJ2-3	TRBD2	TGTGCCAGTAGTTCTAGCGGGAGGGCAGATACGCAGTATTTT	CASSSSGRADTQYF
TRBV5-4	.	TRBJ1-2	TRBD1	TGTGCCAGCAGTCCAACAGGGGGATATGGCTACACCTTC	CASSPTGGYGYTF
TRBV12-3/TRBV12-4	.	TRBJ1-1	.	TGTGCCAGCACGGACAGCGGGAACACTGAAGCTTTCTTT	CASTDSGNTEAFF
TRBV5-1	.	TRBJ1-1	TRBD1	TGCGCCAGCAGTTTAAGACAGGGGCCCACTGAAGCTTTCTTT	CASSLRQGPTEAFF
TRBV3-1/TRBV3-2	.	TRBJ2-3	.	TGTGCCAGCAGCCAAGTAGTTGCGGGGGCCACAGATACGCAGTATTTT	CASSQVVAGATDTQYF
TRBV3-1/TRBV3-2	.	TRBJ1-4	.	TGTGCCAGCAGCCAAGATTCGACAGGAGTTGAAAAACTGTTTTTT	CASSQDSTGVEKLFF
TRBV30	once	TRBJ2-7	.	TGTGCCTGGAGTCGTGCAGGGGACCTCTACGAGCAGTACTTC	CAWSRAGDLYEQYF
TRBV19	once	TRBJ1-1	.	TGTGCCAGTAGTAGGGACACCCGGTCGGGCACTGAAGCTTTCTTT	CASSRDTRSGTEAFF
TRBV6-1	.	TRBJ1-1	TRBD1	TGTGCCAGCAGTGAAGCGCTTCTGGTGACAGGGATGAACACTGAAGCTTTCTTT	CASSEALLVTGMNTEAFF
TRBV11-2	.	TRBJ2-1	TRBD2	TGTGCCAGCAGCCCGGTCGGGGGGAGCTCCTACAATGAGCAGTTCTTC	CASSPVGGSSYNEQFF
TRBV6-6	.	TRBJ2-2	.	TGTGCCAGCAGGAGATATAGCGGGGAGCTGTTTTTT	CASRRYSGELFF
TRBV7-8	.	TRBJ2-3	.	TGTGCCAGCAGCTTACGTCAGCCGGGGGATACGCAGTATTTT	CASSLRQPGDTQYF
TRBV6-5	.	TRBJ1-6	.	TGTGCCAGCAGTTACGCGAGGTCCCCACGCAATTCACCCCTCCACTTT	CASSYARSPRNSPLHF
TRBV27	.	TRBJ1-1	.	TGTGCCACCCAGTCCTCAGGCAATGTAGCTTTCTTT	CATQSSGNVAFF
TRBV4-1	.	TRBJ2-7	TRBD1	TGCGCCAGCAGCCACTGGACAGGCTCCTACGAGCAGTACTTC	CASSHWTGSYEQYF
TRBV27	.	TRBJ2-7	TRBD1	TGTGCCAGCAGGCCGGACAGGGACGACGAGCAGTACTTC	CASRPDRDDEQYF
TRBV29-1	.	TRBJ1-2	.	TGCAGCGTTGAAGAGAAGGAGGTCTGGCACTATGGCTACACCTTC	CSVEEKEVWHYGYTF